This TCR beta chain was captured in a study of T cells after yellow fever vaccination. For TCR, cDNA came from 5'RACE template switching, which added a universal primer site and UMIs. TCRdb itself ran the 5' RACE reads through MiXCR, one entry per CDR3 protein. The repertoire holds 300,000 to 350,000 distinct CDR3 sequences, with 3.5% to 4.5% as singletons. Points from the study as a whole: Abundant bulk-population clonotypes could contaminate the FACS-sorted repertoires. At less than 97% for CD4 and around 91% for CD8, most primary-vaccination clones showed up again after the booster.

There are a few counts of this clonotype. The antigen remains undetermined. After removal of 3 bases from V and 5 bases from J, the junction contained 7 bases not matched to a gene. The CDR3 is made up of 14 amino acids. The V gene's germline CDR1 is SGHRS and CDR2 YFSETQ. Sequenced here: PBMCs, sampled 15 days after the yellow fever booster vaccination. This chain links TRBV5-1 with TRBJ2-5, with 7 bases that match TRBD1. This receptor was identified in a man aged 18 to 30 who received the YFV17D yellow fever vaccine. The chain's CDR3 is CASSWDGTDETQYF. CDR3 coding DNA: TGCGCCAGCAGCTGGGACGGGACAGACGAGACCCAGTACTTC.